The rows below give T cell receptor beta chains drawn from one sample of a study of T-cell reconstitution after alpha-beta-depleted transplantation in children. From the PCR reads, TCRdb called clonotypes with MiXCR, one entry per CDR3 protein. Seen here are approximately 980,000 distinct CDR3 sequences, about 31% observed once, and the top ten hold about 28%. Specimen: PBMCs, mostly from graft donor cells, collected 360 days after TCRalphabeta/CD19-depleted stem cell transplant. These receptors all come from a boy younger than two who had a stem cell transplant for SCID, so the T cells may come from the graft donor. CDR3s include the opening cysteine and the closing phenylalanine or tryptophan. A D gene is named only where the DNA matches it firmly. The size of a clone is reported for some rows only, either as once, few or many, or as a class for expanded clones.

clone_size,d_call,j_call,v_call,cdr3_aa,cdr3_nt
few,TRBD2,TRBJ2-1,TRBV6-1,CASSRLAGNYNEQFF,TGTGCCAGCAGTAGACTAGCGGGGAACTACAATGAGCAGTTCTTC
once,.,TRBJ2-7,TRBV3-1,CATNLYEQYF,TGTGCCACTAACCTCTACGAGCAGTACTTC
.,TRBD2,TRBJ2-3,TRBV29-1,CSVERLAGVVTDTQYF,TGCAGCGTTGAAAGACTAGCGGGGGTCGTAACAGATACGCAGTATTTT
.,TRBD1,TRBJ1-1,TRBV5-1,CASRLGDRRLNTEAFF,TGCGCCAGCAGACTGGGGGACAGGCGACTAAACACTGAAGCTTTCTTT
few,.,TRBJ2-5,TRBV12-3/TRBV12-4,CASSFGGRPETQYF,TGTGCCAGCAGTTTCGGGGGGCGTCCAGAGACCCAGTACTTC
few,.,TRBJ1-2,TRBV18,CASSPSPTAANYGYTF,TGTGCCAGCTCACCGAGCCCGACAGCAGCTAACTATGGCTACACCTTC
few,.,TRBJ2-5,TRBV20-1,CSADRGKQETQYF,TGCAGTGCTGACCGGGGGAAACAAGAGACCCAGTACTTC
few,TRBD2,TRBJ2-3,TRBV7-8,CASSSGTRAYTQYF,TGTGCCAGCAGCTCCGGGACTAGGGCGTATACGCAGTATTTT
.,.,TRBJ1-5,TRBV10-3,CAISNQTGNSNQPQHF,TGTGCCATCAGTAACCAAACAGGGAATAGCAATCAGCCCCAGCATTTT
few,.,TRBJ2-1,TRBV5-5,CASSRPGPANEQFF,TGTGCCAGCAGTCGACCGGGGCCAGCGAATGAGCAGTTCTTC
few,.,TRBJ1-1,TRBV20-1,CSARKAGIPEAFF,TGCAGTGCTAGAAAGGCAGGGATCCCTGAAGCTTTCTTT
.,.,TRBJ2-3,TRBV12-3/TRBV12-4,CASSLLYKGTDTQYF,TGTGCCAGCAGTTTACTCTATAAGGGCACAGATACGCAGTATTTT
.,TRBD2,TRBJ2-5,TRBV12-3/TRBV12-4,CASSSSGGAGQETQYF,TGTGCCAGCAGCTCAAGCGGGGGGGCCGGGCAAGAGACCCAGTACTTC
.,.,TRBJ2-7,TRBV10-3,CATARTGTRAYEQYF,TGTGCCACTGCAAGGACCGGGACACGCGCCTACGAGCAGTACTTC
few,TRBD2,TRBJ2-3,TRBV11-1,CASSSRQKLAGKVTDTQYF,TGTGCCAGCAGCTCCCGACAGAAACTAGCGGGCAAAGTCACAGATACGCAGTATTTT
many,TRBD2,TRBJ2-2,TRBV5-1,CASSFDGGLVGYTGELFF,TGCGCCAGCAGCTTCGACGGAGGACTAGTCGGGTACACCGGGGAGCTGTTTTTT
few,TRBD1,TRBJ1-1,TRBV5-1,CASSSLPGGVRTEAFF,TGCGCCAGCAGCTCCCTACCAGGGGGGGTTCGGACTGAAGCTTTCTTT
few,.,TRBJ2-3,TRBV29-1,CSVGGLIRTDTQYF,TGCAGCGTTGGAGGTCTCATTCGCACAGATACGCAGTATTTT